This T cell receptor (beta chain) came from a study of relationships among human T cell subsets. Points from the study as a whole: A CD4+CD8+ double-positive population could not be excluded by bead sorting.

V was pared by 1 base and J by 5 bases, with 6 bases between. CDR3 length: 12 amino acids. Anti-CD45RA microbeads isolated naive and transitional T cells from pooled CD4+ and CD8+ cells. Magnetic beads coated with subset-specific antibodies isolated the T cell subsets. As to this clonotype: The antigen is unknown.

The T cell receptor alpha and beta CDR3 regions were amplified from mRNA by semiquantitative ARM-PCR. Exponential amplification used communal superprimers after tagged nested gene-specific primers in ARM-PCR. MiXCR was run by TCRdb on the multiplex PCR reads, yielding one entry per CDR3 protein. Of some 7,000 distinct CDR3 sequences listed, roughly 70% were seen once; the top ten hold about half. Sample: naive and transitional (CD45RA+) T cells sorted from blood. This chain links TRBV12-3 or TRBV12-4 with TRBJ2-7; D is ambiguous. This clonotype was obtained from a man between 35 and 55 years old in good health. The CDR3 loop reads CASSLGVHEQYF. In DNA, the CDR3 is TGTGCCAGCAGTTTAGGTGTCCACGAGCAGTACTTC.